Following are 18 T cell receptor beta chains from one sample sequenced in a study of metastatic and nonmetastatic thyroid tumors. TCRdb re-clonotyped the PCR reads via MiXCR. In the table there are some 30,000 clones, approximately 4% of which are singletons. None of the patients had undergone any treatment ahead of thyroid surgery. Sequenced input: blood. The receptor set was obtained from a female donor with papillary thyroid cancer or a benign thyroid nodule (not recorded which). Some clones in this sample may be carry-over from other donors' samples.

The gene calls are TRBV24-1 and TRBJ1-3; D is unclear. Trimming stripped 10 bases from V and 1 base from J, with 10 bases between. The CDR3 is 13 amino acids. The germline V gene has CDR1 KGHDR and CDR2 SFDVKD. The CDR3 DNA reads TGTGCCACAGGGTTACAGTCTGGAAACACCATATATTTT. It codes for CATGLQSGNTIYF.

The chain couples TRBV6-2 or TRBV6-3 to TRBJ2-3; D is unresolved. Germline assignment: CDR1 MNHEY and CDR2 SVGEGT. The V end was cut by 7 bases, the J end by 4 bases, with 15 bases between. This CDR3 contains 14 residues. The CDR3 region has the DNA TGTGCCAGCATTGACAAAAGGGCGTCAGATACGCAGTATTTT. This translates into CASIDKRASDTQYF.

This clone was counted ten times or more. This chain connects TRBV19 to TRBJ2-7; TRBD1 matches at 8 bases. This CDR3 is built from 15 residues. Germline CDR1 is LNHDA and CDR2 is SQIVND (reference sequence). With 4 bases clipped from V and 2 bases from J, the junction kept 7 bases outside the gene matches. DNA for the CDR3: TGTGCCAGTAGTACCCGGACAGGGTCCCCCTACGAGCAGTACTTC. This translates into CASSTRTGSPYEQYF.

This clone was observed at least ten times. V and J are TRBV27 and TRBJ2-7; D uncertain. Germline V lookup: CDR1 MNHEY, CDR2 SMNVEV (reference sequence). The CDR3 has 13 amino acids. Trimming pared 6 bases from V and 1 base from J, leaving 10 bases between. The CDR3: CASRRKPSYEQYF. CDR3 in DNA: TGTGCCAGCAGAAGAAAGCCATCCTACGAGCAGTACTTC.

The chain employs TRBV7-3 and TRBJ2-7; TRBD2 matches 7 bases. This CDR3 has 14 residues. The germline V gene has CDR1 SGHTA and CDR2 FQGTGA. The V and J ends lost 3 bases and 3 bases, in that order; junction bases with no gene match: 5. The CDR3 coding sequence is TGTGCCAGCAGCTTCACGGGGGGTAACTACGAGCAGTACTTC. Amino acids: CASSFTGGNYEQYF.

In its sample, this clone was seen many times. It may be a read error: a sequence one base away is much more abundant. V usage is TRBV9 and J usage is TRBJ2-3; 8 bases are shared with TRBD1. This CDR3 spans 17 amino acids. CDR1 is SGDLS, CDR2 YYNGEE, per germline. V lost 4 bases and J lost 1; bases outside the gene matches: 11. DNA of the CDR3: TGTGCCAGCAGCTTCGCCATGGGGACAGGAGGCACAGATACGCAGTATTTT. It translates to CASSFAMGTGGTDTQYF.

The chain employs TRBV28 and TRBJ1-5, with a weak D call TRBD1 (5 bases). This CDR3 spans 15 amino acids. V dropped 7 bases and J dropped 1 base, with 14 bases sitting between them. The germline V gene has CDR1 MDHEN and CDR2 SYDVKM. In DNA form, the CDR3 reads TGTGCCAGCATAGAGGGTGGGGGAAGCAATCAGCCCCAGCATTTT. Translation gives CASIEGGGSNQPQHF.

The CDR3 loop reads CASSESSGSVDEQYF. The CDR3 bases are TGTGCCAGCAGTGAAAGTAGCGGGAGTGTGGACGAGCAGTACTTC. The rearrangement joins TRBV6-1 to TRBJ2-7; 9 bases are shared with TRBD2. The germline V gene encodes CDR1 MNHNS and CDR2 SASEGT. The CDR3 consists of 15 residues. The V segment lost 2 bases and the J segment 5 bases; nucleotides outside the gene matches: 7.

This clone was seen more than once but under ten times. The genes are TRBV6-1 and TRBJ1-2, with no clear D. Germline CDR1 reads MNHNS; CDR2 reads SASEGT. This CDR3 spans 12 amino acids. V was clipped by 1 base and J by 2 bases, with 2 bases between them. CDR3 DNA sequence: TGTGCCAGCAGTGAAGGGAACTATGGCTACACCTTC. Translated, it gives CASSEGNYGYTF.

This clone appeared many times. The chain joins TRBV20-1 to TRBJ1-5; D gene uncertain. Germline V gene sequence: CDR1 DFQATT, CDR2 SNEGSKA (reference sequence). Trimming pared 6 bases from V and 5 bases from J, leaving 14 bases between. This CDR3 comprises 13 residues. The CDR3 DNA is TGCAGTGCACTTTTGGACGGTTATCAGCCCCAGCATTTT. Translation gives CSALLDGYQPQHF.

To note about this clone: This may be a read error: a much more frequent sequence differs by one nucleotide. This CDR3 is also generated by other DNA sequences in the sample. The V gene is TRBV29-1, the J gene TRBJ2-5; D not resolved. Trimming left V 7 bases short and J 0 bases short, with 12 bases between. The CDR3 is made up of 13 amino acids. CDR1 and CDR2 (germline): SQVTM, ANQGSEA. The CDR3 DNA reads TGCAGCGCCACTGACCACAACCAAGAGACCCAGTACTTC. Residues: CSATDHNQETQYF.

At least ten counts were recorded for this clone. One junction end does not reproduce the germline sequence, and a read error may be involved. This chain links TRBV6-1 with TRBJ2-7; D is perhaps TRBD1 (7 bases). The length of the CDR3 is 13 residues. Germline CDR1 is MNHNS and CDR2 is SASEGT. CDR3 amino acids: CAGRGDSRYEQYF. The DNA for the CDR3 is TGTGCCGGCAGGGGGGACAGTCGGTACGAGCAGTACTTC.

There are a few counts of this clone. This may come from a read error, since a much larger clone is one base off. The chain employs TRBV15 and TRBJ2-3; 8 positions match TRBD1. V lost 3 bases and J lost 4; bases outside the gene matches: 15. Germline V gene sequence: CDR1 LNHNV, CDR2 YYDKDF (reference sequence). The CDR3 contains 18 residues. CDR3 DNA sequence: TGTGCCACCAGCAGCGCTCCTGTGCGACAGGGGCGTTCAGATACGCAGTATTTT. Its translation is CATSSAPVRQGRSDTQYF.

This clone appeared a few times. The chain combines TRBV12-3 or TRBV12-4 with TRBJ1-2; the D is unclear. CDR3 size: 13 residues. The ends were cut back, 3 bases at V and 8 bases at J, with 13 bases in the middle. The CDR3 region has the DNA TGTGCCAGCAGTTTTGACACCCTCGGGGGCTACACCTTC. Translation gives CASSFDTLGGYTF.

Ten or more counts support this clone. This CDR3 is also generated by other DNA sequences in the sample. V gene TRBV5-6 combines with J gene TRBJ2-5; no firm D call. V was pared by 1 base and J by 5 bases, with 12 bases between. Germline V gives CDR1 SGHDT, CDR2 YYEEEE. The CDR3 is 14 amino acids. The CDR3 DNA sequence: TGTGCCAGCAGCTTGTATGTCTTGGGTGAGACCCAGTACTTC. This codes for CASSLYVLGETQYF.

By sample share, this clone is medium-sized. The V call is TRBV12-3 or TRBV12-4, the J call TRBJ1-6; tentatively, D is TRBD1 (5 bases). Trimming cost V 6 bases and J 0 bases, with 9 bases left between them. The CDR3 spans 15 residues. Here the CDR3 reads CASRRQSSYNSPLHF. The CDR3 DNA sequence: TGTGCCAGCAGACGACAGAGCTCCTATAATTCACCCCTCCACTTT.

This clone was seen repeatedly, ten times or more. This chain connects TRBV10-1 to TRBJ2-3; D uncertain. V lost 5 bases to trimming and J lost 5 bases, with 8 bases between them. This CDR3 region has 12 residues. Germline loops: CDR1 WNHNN, CDR2 SYGVQD (reference sequence). This chain's CDR3 is CASSMTQDTQYF. The CDR3 nucleotides are TGCGCCAGCAGTATGACACAAGATACGCAGTATTTT.

This clone was seen at least ten times. CDR3 protein: CASSPRSSGYTF. As DNA, the CDR3 is TGTGCCAGCAGCCCCCGCTCATCTGGCTACACCTTC. The J gene is TRBJ1-2, the V gene TRBV7-2; D is unclear. Deletions cut 5 bases from V and 7 bases from J, with 11 bases between. Germline V CDR1 and CDR2: SGHTA, FQGNSA. This CDR3 has 12 residues.